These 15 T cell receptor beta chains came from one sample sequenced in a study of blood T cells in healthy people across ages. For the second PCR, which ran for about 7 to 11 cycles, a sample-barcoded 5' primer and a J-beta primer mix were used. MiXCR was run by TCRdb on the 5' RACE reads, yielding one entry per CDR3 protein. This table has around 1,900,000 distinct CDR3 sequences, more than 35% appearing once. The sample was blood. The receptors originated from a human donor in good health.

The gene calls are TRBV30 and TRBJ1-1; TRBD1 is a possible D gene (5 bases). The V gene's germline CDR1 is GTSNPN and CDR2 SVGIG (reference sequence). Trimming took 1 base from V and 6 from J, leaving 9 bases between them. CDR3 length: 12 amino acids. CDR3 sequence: CAWSGGVSEAFF. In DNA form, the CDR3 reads TGTGCCTGGAGTGGGGGGGTATCTGAAGCTTTCTTT.

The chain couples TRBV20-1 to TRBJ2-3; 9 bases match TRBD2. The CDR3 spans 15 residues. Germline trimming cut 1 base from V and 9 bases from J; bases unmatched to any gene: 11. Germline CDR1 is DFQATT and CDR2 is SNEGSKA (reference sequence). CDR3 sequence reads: CSARALSGGADTQYF. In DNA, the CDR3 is TGCAGTGCTAGAGCTCTTAGCGGGGGAGCCGACACGCAGTATTTT.

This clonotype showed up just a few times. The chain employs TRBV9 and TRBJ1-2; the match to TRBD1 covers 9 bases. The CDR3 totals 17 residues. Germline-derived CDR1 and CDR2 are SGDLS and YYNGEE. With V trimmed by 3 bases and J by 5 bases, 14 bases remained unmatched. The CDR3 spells CASSARDRDLVGYGYTF. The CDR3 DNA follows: TGTGCCAGCAGCGCCCGGGACAGGGATCTCGTGGGATATGGCTACACCTTC.

DNA of the CDR3: TGTGCCAGCAGCCAAGACTGGCGCGGGAGGGAGACCCAGTACTTC. Its translation is CASSQDWRGRETQYF. This chain joins TRBV4-2 and TRBJ2-5, with 8 positions matching TRBD2. V trimming: 0 bases; J trimming: 5 bases; junction bases outside the gene matches: 5. Germline values: CDR1 LGHNA, CDR2 YNFKEQ. CDR3 size: 15 residues.

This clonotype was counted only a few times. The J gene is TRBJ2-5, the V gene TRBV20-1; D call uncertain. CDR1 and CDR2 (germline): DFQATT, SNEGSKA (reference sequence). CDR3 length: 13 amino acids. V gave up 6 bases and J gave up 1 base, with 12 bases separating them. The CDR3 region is CSALDNSQETQYF. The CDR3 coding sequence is TGCAGTGCGCTAGATAACAGCCAAGAGACCCAGTACTTC.

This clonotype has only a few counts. The CDR3: CAISDWTGDNEKLFF. Here the CDR3 DNA reads TGTGCCATCAGTGATTGGACAGGAGATAATGAAAAACTGTTTTTT. The rearrangement joins TRBV10-3 to TRBJ1-4; 7 nucleotides line up with TRBD1. The V gene's germline CDR1 is ENHRY and CDR2 SYGVKD. The length of the CDR3 is 15 residues. Unmatched junction bases numbered 5, after V lost 3 bases and J lost 4 bases.

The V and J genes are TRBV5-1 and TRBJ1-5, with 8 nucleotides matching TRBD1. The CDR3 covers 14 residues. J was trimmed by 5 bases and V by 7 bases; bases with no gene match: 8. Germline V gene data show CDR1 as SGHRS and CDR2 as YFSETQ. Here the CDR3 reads CASGHTTGDQPQHF. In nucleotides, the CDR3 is TGCGCCAGCGGCCACACGACAGGGGATCAGCCCCAGCATTTT.

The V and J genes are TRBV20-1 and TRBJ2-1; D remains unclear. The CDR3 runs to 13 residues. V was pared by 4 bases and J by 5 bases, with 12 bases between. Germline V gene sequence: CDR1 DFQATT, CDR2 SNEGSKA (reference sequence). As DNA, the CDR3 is TGCAGTGCTAAAGAATTATCTGACAATGAGCAGTTCTTC. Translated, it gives CSAKELSDNEQFF.

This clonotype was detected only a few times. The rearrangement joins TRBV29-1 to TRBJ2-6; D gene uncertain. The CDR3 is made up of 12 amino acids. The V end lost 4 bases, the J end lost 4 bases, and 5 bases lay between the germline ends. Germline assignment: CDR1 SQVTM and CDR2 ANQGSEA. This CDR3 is CSVASGANVLTF. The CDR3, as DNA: TGCAGCGTTGCTTCCGGGGCCAACGTCCTGACTTTC. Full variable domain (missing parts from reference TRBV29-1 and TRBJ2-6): SAVISQKPSRDICQRGTSLTIQCQVDSQVTMMFWYRQQPGQSLTLIATANQGSEATYESGFVIDKFPISRPNLTFSTLTVSNMSPEDSSIYLCSVASGANVLTFGAGSRLTVL.

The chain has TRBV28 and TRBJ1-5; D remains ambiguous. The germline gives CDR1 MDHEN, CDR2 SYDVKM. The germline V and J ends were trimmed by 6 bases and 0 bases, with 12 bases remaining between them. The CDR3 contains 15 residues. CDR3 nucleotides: TGTGCCAGCAGCCTGGGCAGAATTAGCAATCAGCCCCAGCATTTT. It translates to CASSLGRISNQPQHF. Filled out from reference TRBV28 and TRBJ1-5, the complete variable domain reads DVKVTQSSRYLVKRTGEKVFLECVQDMDHENMFWYRQDPGLGLRLIYFSYDVKMKEKGDIPEGYSVSREKKERFSLILESASTNQTSMYLCASSLGRISNQPQHFGDGTRLSIL.

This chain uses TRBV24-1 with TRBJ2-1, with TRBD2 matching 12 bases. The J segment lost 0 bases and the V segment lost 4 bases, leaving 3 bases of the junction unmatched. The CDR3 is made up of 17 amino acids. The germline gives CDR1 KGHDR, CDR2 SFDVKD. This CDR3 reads CATSEGLAGTSYNEQFF. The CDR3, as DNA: TGTGCCACCAGTGAAGGACTAGCGGGGACCTCCTACAATGAGCAGTTCTTC.

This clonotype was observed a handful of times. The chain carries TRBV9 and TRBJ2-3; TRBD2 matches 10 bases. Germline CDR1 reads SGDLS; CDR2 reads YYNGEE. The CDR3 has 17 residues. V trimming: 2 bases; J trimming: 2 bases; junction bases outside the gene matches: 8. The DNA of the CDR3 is TGTGCCAGCAGCGTGAGTAGCGGGGGGACCTACACAGATACGCAGTATTTT. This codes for CASSVSSGGTYTDTQYF.

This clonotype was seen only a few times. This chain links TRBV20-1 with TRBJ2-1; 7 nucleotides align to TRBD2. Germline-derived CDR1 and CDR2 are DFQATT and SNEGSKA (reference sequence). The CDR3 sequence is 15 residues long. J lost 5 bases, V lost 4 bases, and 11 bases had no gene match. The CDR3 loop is CSAKQLAIIDNEQFF. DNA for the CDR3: TGCAGTGCTAAACAACTAGCGATTATAGACAATGAGCAGTTCTTC.

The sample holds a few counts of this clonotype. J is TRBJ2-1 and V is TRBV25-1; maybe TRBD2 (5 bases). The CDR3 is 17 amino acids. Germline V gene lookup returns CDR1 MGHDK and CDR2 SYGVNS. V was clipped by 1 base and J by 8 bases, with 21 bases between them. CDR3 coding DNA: TGTGCCAGCAGTGAATTCCTTAATTTTGGGGAGTATGATGAGCAGTTCTTC. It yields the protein CASSEFLNFGEYDEQFF.

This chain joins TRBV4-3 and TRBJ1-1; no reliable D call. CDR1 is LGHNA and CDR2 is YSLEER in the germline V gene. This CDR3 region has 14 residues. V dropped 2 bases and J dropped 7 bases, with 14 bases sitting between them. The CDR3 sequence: CASSQSRVAGEAFF. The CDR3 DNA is TGCGCCAGCAGCCAATCTAGAGTAGCGGGTGAAGCTTTCTTT.